The source of this T cell receptor beta chain is a study of T-cell reconstitution after alpha-beta-depleted transplantation in children. Broader study findings: After transplant, high TCRbeta diversity at day 60 in some patients arose from surviving recipient T cells and thymic progenitors. Several hundred rapidly expanded clones from non-depleted graft cells reportedly supplied alpha-beta T cells about two months post-transplant.

Notes on this clonotype: Its target is not known.

Unique molecular identifiers were incorporated during preparation of the TCRbeta library. TCRdb used MiXCR to reprocess the PCR reads, holding one entry per CDR3 protein. The repertoire holds about 110,000 distinct CDR3 sequences, 6.4% seen once, with approximately 25% in the top ten. The specimen was PBMCs, mostly from graft donor cells, collected 360 days after TCRalphabeta/CD19-depleted stem cell transplant. This receptor was obtained from a male patient between 2 and 15 years old who had a stem cell transplant for acute lymphoblastic leukemia, so the T cells may come from the graft donor.

CDR3 coding DNA: TGTACCTTCTGTTTGGGAACGAACACTGAAGCTTTCTTT. Amino acids: CTFCLGTNTEAFF. The chain combines TRBV2 with TRBJ1-1; no clear D. Germline V CDR1 and CDR2: SNHLY, FYNNEI. The CDR3 totals 13 residues.